These 8 T cell receptor beta chains were sequenced from one sample in a study of T cells after yellow fever vaccination. TCRdb passed the 5' RACE reads through MiXCR, listing each CDR3 protein once. The table lists over 200,000 distinct CDR3 sequences, 6.5% to 7.5% of them singletons. Material: CD4+ T cells sorted from PBMCs, obtained on the day of the yellow fever booster vaccination. These receptors were obtained from a man between 25 and 39 years old who received the YFV17D yellow fever vaccine.

The table lists this clonotype with many counts. The rearrangement uses TRBV7-2 and TRBJ1-4; D remains ambiguous. This CDR3 has 14 residues. Between the trimmed V and J ends, which lost 4 bases and 3 bases, there was a span of 9 bases. Germline assignment: CDR1 SGHTA and CDR2 FQGNSA. The CDR3 region is CASSSEVANEKLFF. CDR3 nucleotides: TGTGCCAGCAGCTCGGAAGTAGCTAATGAAAAACTGTTTTTT.

This clonotype turned up a few times. The chain is built from TRBV28 and TRBJ2-5; 7 nucleotides match TRBD2. Germline-derived CDR1 and CDR2 are MDHEN and SYDVKM. The length of the CDR3 is 12 residues. Trimming removed 10 bases from V and 4 bases from J; junction bases left unmatched: 6. CDR3 sequence reads: CATGGGPETQYF. For the CDR3, the DNA is TGTGCCACTGGGGGGGGTCCAGAGACCCAGTACTTC. The variable domain in full, completed from reference TRBV28 and TRBJ2-5, reads DVKVTQSSRYLVKRTGEKVFLECVQDMDHENMFWYRQDPGLGLRLIYFSYDVKMKEKGDIPEGYSVSREKKERFSLILESASTNQTSMYLCATGGGPETQYFGPGTRLLVL.

This clonotype was counted many times. The chain carries TRBV4-3 and TRBJ1-1; no definite D call. The CDR3 is 13 residues long. V was pared by 0 bases and J by 8 bases, with 10 bases between. The germline gives CDR1 LGHNA, CDR2 YSLEER. For the CDR3, the DNA is TGCGCCAGCAGCCAAGATCCAGAAGGAGAAGCTTTCTTT. This gives the protein CASSQDPEGEAFF.

This clonotype appeared a few times. The rearrangement uses TRBV20-1 and TRBJ1-3, with D unclear. Germline-derived CDR1 and CDR2 are DFQATT and SNEGSKA (reference sequence). Trimming removed 1 base from V and 0 bases from J, with 4 bases in between. CDR3 length: 13 amino acids. CDR3 amino acids: CSARVASGNTIYF. CDR3 nucleotide sequence: TGCAGTGCTAGAGTAGCCTCTGGAAACACCATATATTTT.

This clonotype occurred many times. The chain's CDR3 is CASGDPGLLWTEAFF. For the CDR3, the DNA is TGTGCCAGCGGCGATCCAGGGTTGCTGTGGACTGAAGCTTTCTTT. The J gene is TRBJ1-1, the V gene TRBV7-9; D is perhaps TRBD1 (5 bases). The germline gives CDR1 SEHNR, CDR2 FQNEAQ (reference sequence). The ends were cut back, 8 bases at V and 5 bases at J, with 21 bases in the middle. The CDR3 has 15 residues.

The gene calls are TRBV20-1 and TRBJ1-2, with D possibly being TRBD1 (6 bases). Trimming took 3 bases from V and 3 from J, leaving 11 bases between them. This CDR3 is built from 13 residues. In germline, CDR1 is DFQATT, CDR2 SNEGSKA (reference sequence). CDR3 protein: CSASNRVDYGYTF. CDR3 in DNA: TGCAGTGCTAGTAACAGGGTGGACTATGGCTACACCTTC.

This clonotype was seen repeatedly, ten times or more. This chain connects TRBV19 to TRBJ1-4; D gene ambiguous. Germline V gene lookup returns CDR1 LNHDA and CDR2 SQIVND (reference sequence). V was shortened by 4 bases and J by 8 bases, with 11 bases between the two germline ends. This CDR3 contains 13 residues. The CDR3 DNA sequence: TGTGCCAGTAGTAGATTCGTCAACGAAAAACTGTTTTTT. Residues: CASSRFVNEKLFF.

This clonotype was seen repeatedly, ten times or more. The chain employs TRBV6-2 or TRBV6-3 and TRBJ2-1, with a weak D call TRBD2 (5 bases). Germline V gene sequence: CDR1 MNHEY, CDR2 SVGEGT. The length of the CDR3 is 17 residues. Trimming took off 5 bases at V and 5 bases at J, with 22 bases between the two ends. The CDR3, as DNA: TGTGCCAGCAGTGCGCGCGTTGATAGGACTGTTCACAATGAGCAGTTCTTC. Its translation is CASSARVDRTVHNEQFF.